Listed here are 26 T cell receptor beta chains from one sample, sequenced in a study of cytomegalovirus exposure and HLA in healthy donors. The protocol was immunoSEQ multiplex PCR, while the TCRdb copy is restricted to in-frame clones and leaves out a portion. The data hold about 60,000 clones, with about 96% observed a single time. Sequencing used PBMCs. These receptors all stem from a woman under 30 in good health and CMV-seronegative.

This chain connects TRBV18 to TRBJ2-7, with 7 nucleotides matching TRBD1. The germline V gene encodes CDR1 KGHSH and CDR2 LQKENI. The CDR3 is 13 amino acids. Unmatched junction bases numbered 2, after V lost 0 bases and J lost 6 bases. The CDR3 DNA sequence: TGTGCCAGCTCACCACCGGGGACAGCCGAGCAGTACTTC. Translated: CASSPPGTAEQYF.

The chain combines TRBV4-1 with TRBJ1-4; TRBD1 matches at 7 bases. Germline V gene lookup returns CDR1 MGHRA and CDR2 YSYEKL. The CDR3 extends over 14 amino acids. After removal of 2 bases from V and 6 bases from J, the junction contained 3 bases not matched to a gene. The chain's CDR3 is CASSQFRGYEKLFF. The DNA of the CDR3 is TGCGCCAGCAGCCAATTCAGGGGGTATGAAAAACTGTTTTTT.

The V and J genes are TRBV7-8 and TRBJ1-1; D gene uncertain. The germline V gene encodes CDR1 SGHVS and CDR2 FQNEAQ. With 5 bases removed from V and 1 base from J, the gap between germline ends came to 8 bases. CDR3 length equals 13 residues. This CDR3 is CASSQTWNTEAFF. The CDR3 bases are TGTGCCAGCAGCCAAACTTGGAACACTGAAGCTTTCTTT.

The chain joins TRBV4-3 to TRBJ1-2; 7 positions agree with TRBD1. This CDR3 is built from 18 residues. The germline gives CDR1 LGHNA, CDR2 YSLEER. V shed 0 bases and J 0 bases; nucleotides not matched to a gene: 10. The CDR3 spells CASSQDGGRGTSNYGYTF. CDR3 sequence (DNA): TGCGCCAGCAGCCAAGACGGCGGCAGGGGGACGTCTAACTATGGCTACACCTTC.

The genes are TRBV7-2 and TRBJ2-4; 9 bases are shared with TRBD2. The CDR3 covers 18 residues. Germline trimming cut 2 bases from V and 6 bases from J; bases unmatched to any gene: 14. CDR1 SGHTA and CDR2 FQGNSA come from the germline V gene. The CDR3 bases are TGTGCCAGCAGCTTATCGGGCCTGCGGGAGGGGGTAGCAAACATTCAGTACTTC. Translated: CASSLSGLREGVANIQYF.

The CDR3 here is CASSTPGLAGAGPYNEQFF. In DNA form, the CDR3 reads TGTGCCAGCAGCACCCCCGGACTAGCGGGGGCCGGGCCCTACAATGAGCAGTTCTTC. The J gene is TRBJ2-1, the V gene TRBV7-2, with 13 nucleotides matching TRBD2. This CDR3 contains 19 residues. CDR1 and CDR2 from the germline V gene are SGHTA and FQGNSA. Losses at the gene ends were 5 bases for V and 2 bases for J; bases not matched to a gene: 12.

V usage is TRBV27 and J usage is TRBJ2-2, with TRBD2 matching over 8 bases. Germline V lookup: CDR1 MNHEY, CDR2 SMNVEV (reference sequence). With 5 bases clipped from V and 4 bases from J, the junction kept 6 bases outside the gene matches. This CDR3 has 15 residues. CDR3 nucleotides: TGTGCCAGCAGTCCCGGGACTAGGTCCACCGGGGAGCTGTTTTTT. Its protein product is CASSPGTRSTGELFF.

The rearrangement uses TRBV7-6 and TRBJ2-3, with D possibly being TRBD2 (6 bases). V was cut by 0 bases and J by 6 bases, with 22 bases left in between. Looked up from germline, CDR1 is SGHVS and CDR2 is FNYEAQ. This CDR3 has 18 residues. CDR3 sequence reads: CASSLAWGGGPQGDTQYF. The DNA for the CDR3 is TGTGCCAGCAGCTTAGCGTGGGGAGGCGGACCCCAAGGGGATACGCAGTATTTT.

The chain employs TRBV7-9 and TRBJ2-3; 9 bases fit TRBD2. Germline values: CDR1 SEHNR, CDR2 FQNEAQ (reference sequence). The CDR3 has 16 amino acids. The V segment lost 5 bases and the J segment 6 bases; nucleotides outside the gene matches: 12. The CDR3 DNA follows: TGTGCCAGCAGCACATCGGGCGGGGGGGTGGCGGATACGCAGTATTTT. Translating it yields CASSTSGGGVADTQYF.

The rearrangement links TRBV7-9 to TRBJ2-1; 7 positions match TRBD1. J was trimmed by 3 bases and V by 1 base; bases with no gene match: 6. Per germline, CDR1 SEHNR and CDR2 FQNEAQ (reference sequence). The CDR3 is 16 residues long. CDR3 bases: TGTGCCAGCAGCTTAGGGGGCCGGGACAGCTACAATGAGCAGTTCTTC. Encoded protein: CASSLGGRDSYNEQFF.

The chain combines TRBV7-6 with TRBJ1-1; D may be TRBD1 (6 bases). Trimming took 1 base from V and 0 from J, leaving 9 bases between them. The V gene's germline CDR1 is SGHVS and CDR2 FNYEAQ. The CDR3 sequence is 15 residues long. The CDR3 DNA follows: TGTGCCAGCAGCTTAGAACAGGGCATGAACACTGAAGCTTTCTTT. Its protein product is CASSLEQGMNTEAFF.

The rearrangement uses TRBV19 and TRBJ1-4, with 7 bases fitting TRBD1. Looked up from germline, CDR1 is LNHDA and CDR2 is SQIVND (reference sequence). V lost 6 bases and J lost 7; bases outside the gene matches: 8. This CDR3 has 14 amino acids. CDR3 residues: CASSTGTEGEKLFF. CDR3 coding DNA: TGTGCCAGTAGCACCGGGACAGAGGGTGAAAAACTGTTTTTT. The full variable domain, rest sourced from reference TRBV19 and TRBJ1-4, is DGGITQSPKYLFRKEGQNVTLSCEQNLNHDAMYWYRQDPGQGLRLIYYSQIVNDFQKGDIAEGYSVSREKKESFPLTVTSAQKNPTAFYLCASSTGTEGEKLFFGSGTQLSVL.

This clone was found once. The chain carries TRBV5-1 and TRBJ1-2, with unresolved D. The V end lost 0 bases, the J end lost 1 base, and 4 bases lay between the germline ends. Germline CDR1 reads SGHRS; CDR2 reads YFSETQ. This CDR3 has 13 residues. The CDR3 region has the DNA TGCGCCAGCAGCTTGGACAATAACTATGGCTACACCTTC. It specifies CASSLDNNYGYTF.

The gene calls are TRBV7-8 and TRBJ1-5; 7 bases align to TRBD1. The length of the CDR3 is 16 residues. J gave up 0 bases and V 8 bases, and 10 bases lay outside the gene matches. Germline V lookup: CDR1 SGHVS, CDR2 FQNEAQ. CDR3 residues: CASADRKSNSNQPQHF. CDR3 in DNA: TGTGCCAGCGCGGACAGGAAAAGCAATAGCAATCAGCCCCAGCATTTT.

The CDR3, as DNA: TGTGCCAGCAGTTACGGGTTAGCGGGCGGCGACAATGAGCAGTTCTTC. It translates to CASSYGLAGGDNEQFF. J is TRBJ2-1 and V is TRBV6-5; 7 bases match TRBD2. V gave up 2 bases and J gave up 5 bases; unmatched junction bases: 9. The CDR3 is 16 amino acids. Germline V gene data show CDR1 as MNHEY and CDR2 as SVGAGI.

This rearrangement joins TRBV28 to TRBJ1-5; D is unclear. With 6 bases removed from V and 4 bases from J, the gap between germline ends came to 13 bases. The CDR3 length is 14 residues. The germline V gene has CDR1 MDHEN and CDR2 SYDVKM. This CDR3 reads CASSWAPGNQPQHF. In DNA form, the CDR3 reads TGTGCCAGCAGCTGGGCCCCAGGAAATCAGCCCCAGCATTTT.

The V call is TRBV7-8, the J call TRBJ2-7, with a tentative D call TRBD1 (6 bases). V lost 5 bases and J 2 bases, leaving 25 bases between the germline ends. This CDR3 comprises 18 residues. Germline CDR1 is SGHVS and CDR2 is FQNEAQ. This chain's CDR3 is CASSPRVLGRQGPYEQYF. Here the CDR3 DNA reads TGTGCCAGCAGCCCAAGGGTGCTCGGTCGGCAGGGGCCCTACGAGCAGTACTTC.

The CDR3 sequence is CASSPGLAGGHEQFF. CDR3 nucleotides: TGTGCCAGCTCACCAGGACTAGCGGGGGGCCATGAGCAGTTCTTC. This sequence joins TRBV18 and TRBJ2-1, with 14 bases that match TRBD2. Germline V gene data show CDR1 as KGHSH and CDR2 as LQKENI. V lost 2 bases and J lost 8; bases outside the gene matches: 2. The CDR3 contains 15 residues.

On this clone: The sample has other DNA sequences that encode this CDR3 too. The CDR3 region is CASTTSGKGTDTQYF. In DNA, the CDR3 is TGTGCCAGCACGACCAGCGGGAAGGGAACAGATACGCAGTATTTT. The chain has TRBV5-6 and TRBJ2-3, with 7 bases that match TRBD2. The V and J ends lost 6 bases and 3 bases, in that order; junction bases with no gene match: 10. CDR3 length equals 15 residues. Looked up from germline, CDR1 is SGHDT and CDR2 is YYEEEE. Together with reference TRBV5-6 and TRBJ2-3, the CDR3 gives the full variable domain: DAGVTQSPTHLIKTRGQQVTLRCSPKSGHDTVSWYQQALGQGPQFIFQYYEEEERQRGNFPDRFSGHQFPNYSSELNVNALLLGDSALYLCASTTSGKGTDTQYFGPGTRLTVL.

There are a few counts of this clone. J is TRBJ2-7 and V is TRBV7-9, with 15 bases fitting TRBD2. CDR3 length: 17 amino acids. V gave up 2 bases and J gave up 6 bases; unmatched junction bases: 8. From germline, CDR1 is SEHNR and CDR2 FQNEAQ (reference sequence). CDR3 coding DNA: TGTGCCAGCAGCTTACCCGGACTAGCGGGAGGGCTGGGCGAGCAGTACTTC. Encoded protein: CASSLPGLAGGLGEQYF.

The J gene is TRBJ1-1, the V gene TRBV10-1; no clear D gene. The germline V and J ends were trimmed by 7 bases and 5 bases, with 14 bases remaining between them. Per the germline V gene, CDR1 is WNHNN and CDR2 is SYGVQD (reference sequence). The CDR3 runs 13 residues. The CDR3 loop is CASISVVGTEAFF. The DNA of the CDR3 is TGCGCCAGCATCTCGGTGGTCGGTACTGAAGCTTTCTTT.

The chain uses TRBV7-9 and TRBJ1-1, with D possibly being TRBD1 (6 bases). CDR3 length: 14 amino acids. The V gene lost 5 bases and the J gene lost 6 bases, with 16 bases spanning the gap. CDR1 is SEHNR, CDR2 FQNEAQ, per germline (reference sequence). This CDR3 is CASSRRGGAAEAFF. In nucleotides, the CDR3 is TGTGCCAGCAGCCGGCGGGGGGGGGCCGCTGAAGCTTTCTTT.

The chain couples TRBV7-2 to TRBJ2-1; 9 nucleotides match TRBD1. This CDR3 has 15 amino acids. Germline CDR1 and CDR2: SGHTA and FQGNSA. V lost 6 bases to trimming and J lost 7 bases; unmatched junction nucleotides: 10. DNA for the CDR3: TGTGCCAGCAGGGAGGGGACAGGGTGGGGAAATGAGCAGTTCTTC. Protein: CASREGTGWGNEQFF.

V usage is TRBV10-3 and J usage is TRBJ2-1; D unclear. Trimming took off 4 bases at V and 6 bases at J, with 13 bases between the two ends. The CDR3 covers 14 residues. Germline V gives CDR1 ENHRY, CDR2 SYGVKD. Written as DNA, the CDR3 is TGTGCCATCAGTGGGGCACGCAGACCCAATGAGCAGTTCTTC. Translating gives CAISGARRPNEQFF.

The rearrangement links TRBV30 to TRBJ1-5; maybe TRBD1 (5 bases). Germline V gene data show CDR1 as GTSNPN and CDR2 as SVGIG (reference sequence). V was cut by 4 bases and J by 1 base, with 8 bases left in between. The CDR3 consists of 13 residues. For the CDR3, the DNA is TGTGCCTGGACCGACAGCAGCAATCAGCCCCAGCATTTT. It encodes CAWTDSSNQPQHF. Full variable domain (rest looked up from reference TRBV30 and TRBJ1-5): SQTIHQWPATLVQPVGSPLSLECTVEGTSNPNLYWYRQAAGRGLQLLFYSVGIGQISSEVPQNLSASRPQDRQFILSSKKLLLSDSGFYLCAWTDSSNQPQHFGDGTRLSIL.

The chain uses TRBV27 and TRBJ1-2; perhaps TRBD1 as D (6 bases). The CDR3 is made up of 16 amino acids. The V end lost 6 bases, the J end lost 1 base, and 18 bases lay between the germline ends. Germline CDR1 and CDR2: MNHEY and SMNVEV (reference sequence). CDR3 bases: TGTGCCAGCAGCCTCCTTTCACCCAGGGGTAACTATGGCTACACCTTC. Its protein is CASSLLSPRGNYGYTF.